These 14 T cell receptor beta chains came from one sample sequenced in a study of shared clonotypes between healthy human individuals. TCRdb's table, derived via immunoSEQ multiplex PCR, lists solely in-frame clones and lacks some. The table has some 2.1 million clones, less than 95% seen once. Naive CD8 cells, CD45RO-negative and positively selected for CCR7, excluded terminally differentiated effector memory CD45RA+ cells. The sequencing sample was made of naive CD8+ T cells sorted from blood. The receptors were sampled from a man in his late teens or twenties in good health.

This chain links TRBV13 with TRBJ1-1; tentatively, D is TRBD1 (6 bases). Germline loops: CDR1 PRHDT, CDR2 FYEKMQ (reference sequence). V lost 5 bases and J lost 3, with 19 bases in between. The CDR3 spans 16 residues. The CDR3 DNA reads TGTGCCAGCAGCAAGACCAGGGGCGGGTCATACACTGAAGCTTTCTTT. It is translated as CASSKTRGGSYTEAFF.

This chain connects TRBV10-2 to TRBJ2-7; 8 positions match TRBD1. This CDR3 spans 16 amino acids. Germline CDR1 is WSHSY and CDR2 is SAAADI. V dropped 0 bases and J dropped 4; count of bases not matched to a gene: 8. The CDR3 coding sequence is TGCGCCAGCAGTGAGTCTGGTGCAGGGGGCCAATACGAGCAGTACTTC. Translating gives CASSESGAGGQYEQYF.

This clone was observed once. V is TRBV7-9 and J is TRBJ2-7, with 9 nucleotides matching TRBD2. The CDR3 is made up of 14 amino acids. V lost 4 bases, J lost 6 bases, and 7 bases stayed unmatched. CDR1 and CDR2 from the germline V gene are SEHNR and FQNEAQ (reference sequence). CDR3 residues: CASSSFSTSGEQYF. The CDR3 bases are TGTGCCAGCAGCTCCTTTTCGACTAGCGGCGAGCAGTACTTC.

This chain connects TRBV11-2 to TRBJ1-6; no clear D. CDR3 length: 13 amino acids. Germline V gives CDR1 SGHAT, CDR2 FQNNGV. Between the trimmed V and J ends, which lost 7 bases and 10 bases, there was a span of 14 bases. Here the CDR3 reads CASTPGVGSPLHF. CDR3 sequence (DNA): TGTGCCAGCACCCCCGGGGTTGGATCACCCCTCCACTTT.

The CDR3 DNA reads TGTGCCAGCAGCCAAGGACTAGCGGGGTCCTACGAGCAGTACTTC. Residues: CASSQGLAGSYEQYF. The V gene is TRBV7-2, the J gene TRBJ2-7, with 12 bases matching TRBD2. Germline assignment: CDR1 SGHTA and CDR2 FQGNSA. The CDR3 covers 15 residues. The V segment lost 5 bases and the J segment 1 base; nucleotides outside the gene matches: 3.

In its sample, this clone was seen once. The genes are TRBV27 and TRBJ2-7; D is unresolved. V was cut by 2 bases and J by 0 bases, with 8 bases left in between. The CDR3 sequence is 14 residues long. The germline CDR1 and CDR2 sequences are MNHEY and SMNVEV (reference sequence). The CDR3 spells CASSLRLSSYEQYF. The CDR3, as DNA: TGTGCCAGCAGTTTAAGGCTGTCCTCCTACGAGCAGTACTTC.

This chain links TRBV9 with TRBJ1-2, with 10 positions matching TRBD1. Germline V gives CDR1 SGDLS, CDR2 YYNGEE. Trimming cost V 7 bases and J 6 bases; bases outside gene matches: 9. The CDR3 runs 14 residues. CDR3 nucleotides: TGTGCCAGCGGGGATGGGACAGGGGTTGATGGCTACACCTTC. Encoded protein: CASGDGTGVDGYTF.

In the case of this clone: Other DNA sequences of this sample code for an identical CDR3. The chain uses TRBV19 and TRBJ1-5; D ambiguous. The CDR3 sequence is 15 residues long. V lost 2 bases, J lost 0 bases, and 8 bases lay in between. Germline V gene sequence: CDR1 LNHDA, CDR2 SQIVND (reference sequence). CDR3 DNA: TGTGCCAGTAGTATACAAGGCTATAGCAATCAGCCCCAGCATTTT. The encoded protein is CASSIQGYSNQPQHF.

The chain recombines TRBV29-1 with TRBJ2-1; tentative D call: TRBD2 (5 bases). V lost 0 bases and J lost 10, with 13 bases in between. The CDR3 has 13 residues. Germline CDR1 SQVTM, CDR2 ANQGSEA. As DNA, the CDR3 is TGCAGCGTTGAAGATCGCCTAGCCCCCGAGCAGTTCTTC. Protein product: CSVEDRLAPEQFF.

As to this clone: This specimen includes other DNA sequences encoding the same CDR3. The CDR3 loop reads CASSASGVSTDTQYF. As DNA, the CDR3 is TGTGCCAGCAGCGCATCTGGGGTTAGCACAGATACGCAGTATTTT. The chain combines TRBV7-9 with TRBJ2-3; no firm D call. This CDR3 is 15 amino acids long. Germline CDR1 SEHNR, CDR2 FQNEAQ (reference sequence). V lost 5 bases and J 0 bases, leaving 12 bases between the germline ends.

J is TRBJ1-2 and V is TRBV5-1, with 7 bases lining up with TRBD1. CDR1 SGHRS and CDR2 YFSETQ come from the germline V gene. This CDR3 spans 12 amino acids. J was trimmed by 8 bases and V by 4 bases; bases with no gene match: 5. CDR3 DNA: TGCGCCAGCAGCCTCGGGACAGAAGGCTACACCTTC. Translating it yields CASSLGTEGYTF.

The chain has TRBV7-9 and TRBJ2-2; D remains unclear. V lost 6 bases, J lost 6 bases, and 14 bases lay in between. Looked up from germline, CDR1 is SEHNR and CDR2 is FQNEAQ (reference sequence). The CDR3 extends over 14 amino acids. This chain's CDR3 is CASSREPHPGELFF. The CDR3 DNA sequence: TGTGCCAGCAGTAGGGAACCTCACCCCGGGGAGCTGTTTTTT.

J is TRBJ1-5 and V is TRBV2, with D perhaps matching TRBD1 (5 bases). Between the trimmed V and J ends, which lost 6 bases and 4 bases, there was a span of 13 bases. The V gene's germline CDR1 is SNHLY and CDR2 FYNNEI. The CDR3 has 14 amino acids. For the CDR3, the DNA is TGTGCCAGCAGGGCAGGGTATGGGAATCAGCCCCAGCATTTT. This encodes CASRAGYGNQPQHF.

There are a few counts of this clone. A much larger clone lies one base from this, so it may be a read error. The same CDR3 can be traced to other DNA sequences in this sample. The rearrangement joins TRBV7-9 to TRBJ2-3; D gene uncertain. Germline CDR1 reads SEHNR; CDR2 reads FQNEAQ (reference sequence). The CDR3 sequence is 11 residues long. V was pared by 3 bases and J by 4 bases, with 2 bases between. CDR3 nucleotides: TGTGCCAGCAGCTTCTCAGATACGCAGTATTTT. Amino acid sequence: CASSFSDTQYF.